The 27 T cell receptor beta chains in this list originate from one sample, sequenced in a study of cytomegalovirus exposure and HLA in healthy donors. Primers for the PCR totalled 60 Vbeta and 13 Jbeta. This table comes from immunoSEQ multiplex PCR, and its TCRdb copy is limited to in-frame clones, with some not included. Among some 150,000 clones listed, 76% were seen once. Sequences were obtained from PBMCs. The receptors stem from a female donor in good health and CMV-seropositive.

The chain joins TRBV2 to TRBJ2-7; the match to TRBD1 covers 9 bases. CDR3 length: 17 amino acids. V gave up 10 bases and J gave up 3 bases; unmatched junction bases: 19. From germline, CDR1 is SNHLY and CDR2 FYNNEI. The CDR3 DNA sequence: TGTGCCACCCAGTTGCCTTTAGGGACAGGGAATTTCTACGAGCAGTACTTC. This gives the protein CATQLPLGTGNFYEQYF.

In DNA, the CDR3 is TGCGCCAGCAGCTTGGGAGTAGCCAAAAACATTCAGTACTTC. It encodes CASSLGVAKNIQYF. The gene calls are TRBV5-1 and TRBJ2-4, with unresolved D. Germline V gene lookup returns CDR1 SGHRS and CDR2 YFSETQ. The V gene lost 0 bases and the J gene lost 0 bases, with 4 bases spanning the gap. This CDR3 comprises 14 residues.

V gene TRBV9 combines with J gene TRBJ1-1; TRBD1 might be the D (5 bases). The CDR3 has 14 amino acids. Germline CDR1 reads SGDLS; CDR2 reads YYNGEE. The V end lost 0 bases, the J end lost 3 bases, and 9 bases lay between the germline ends. CDR3 in DNA: TGTGCCAGCAGCGTAGGGGGCTCCGACACTGAAGCTTTCTTT. Residues: CASSVGGSDTEAFF. The full variable domain, with the rest looked up from reference TRBV9 and TRBJ1-1, is DSGVTQTPKHLITATGQRVTLRCSPRSGDLSVYWYQQSLDQGLQFLIQYYNGEERAKGNILERFSAQQFPDLHSELNLSSLELGDSALYFCASSVGGSDTEAFFGQGTRLTVV.

V and J are TRBV4-2 and TRBJ1-5, with 10 bases matching TRBD1. Germline CDR1 reads LGHNA; CDR2 reads YNFKEQ. The trim removed 5 bases at V and 1 base at J, leaving 5 bases unmatched. CDR3 length: 16 residues. CDR3 region: CASSEGTGVSNQPQHF. CDR3 in DNA: TGTGCCAGCAGCGAAGGGACAGGGGTGAGCAATCAGCCCCAGCATTTT.

This clone is medium-sized by share. The chain uses TRBV7-6 and TRBJ1-1; no definite D call. The CDR3 extends over 13 amino acids. The germline CDR1 and CDR2 sequences are SGHVS and FNYEAQ. Trimming took off 6 bases at V and 0 bases at J, with 8 bases between the two ends. In DNA, the CDR3 is TGTGCCAGCAGGCCTAACTTGAACACTGAAGCTTTCTTT. Its protein is CASRPNLNTEAFF.

The V and J genes are TRBV25-1 and TRBJ1-1; unclear D gene. Germline-derived CDR1 and CDR2 are MGHDK and SYGVNS. This CDR3 is 13 amino acids long. Between the trimmed V and J ends, which lost 0 bases and 6 bases, there was a span of 8 bases. The CDR3 region is CASSEYLTAEAFF. For the CDR3, the DNA is TGTGCCAGCAGTGAATATCTTACTGCTGAAGCTTTCTTT.

The chain recombines TRBV25-1 with TRBJ2-3; TRBD2 matches at 7 bases. Germline-derived CDR1 and CDR2 are MGHDK and SYGVNS. This CDR3 is 15 amino acids long. Germline trimming cut 6 bases from V and 1 base from J; bases unmatched to any gene: 7. The CDR3 nucleotides read TGTGCCAGCAGGGGTTGGGGGGGACGCACAGATACGCAGTATTTT. This sequence encodes CASRGWGGRTDTQYF.

This chain links TRBV6-1 with TRBJ2-5; 8 nucleotides match TRBD1. The J call is doubtful: the DNA matches TRBJ2-7 better. Germline V gene lookup returns CDR1 MNHNS and CDR2 SASEGT. The CDR3 has 14 amino acids. The CDR3 DNA is TGTGCCAGCAGATGGACAGGGAAGTCCTACGAGCAGTACTTC. Translation gives CASRWTGKSYEQYF.

The chain combines TRBV2 with TRBJ1-2, with no clear D. The V and J ends lost 7 bases and 8 bases respectively, with 20 bases between them. CDR3 length equals 14 residues. Germline lookup yields CDR1 SNHLY and CDR2 FYNNEI. This CDR3 is CASTSLDTFSGYTF. Here the CDR3 DNA reads TGTGCCAGCACCTCACTAGACACGTTTAGCGGCTACACCTTC.

This chain joins TRBV19 and TRBJ1-5; 8 bases map to TRBD1. Trimming at V came to 6 bases and at J to 1 base, leaving 8 bases not matched to a gene. The length of the CDR3 is 16 residues. Germline CDR1 LNHDA, CDR2 SQIVND (reference sequence). CDR3 in DNA: TGTGCCAGTAGCGACAGGGGCCGGATGAGCAATCAGCCCCAGCATTTT. Translated: CASSDRGRMSNQPQHF.

The chain carries TRBV6-1 and TRBJ1-3, with a tentative D call TRBD1 (6 bases). CDR3 length equals 14 residues. V dropped 6 bases and J dropped 0 bases, with 9 bases sitting between them. Germline V gene sequence: CDR1 MNHNS, CDR2 SASEGT. CDR3 amino acids: CASRKQGSGNTIYF. DNA for the CDR3: TGTGCCAGCAGAAAACAGGGCTCTGGAAACACCATATATTTT.

The chain is built from TRBV6-4 and TRBJ2-3; 10 bases align to TRBD2. Trimming cost V 2 bases and J 1 base; bases outside gene matches: 0. The CDR3 has 15 residues. The germline CDR1 and CDR2 sequences are MRHNA and SNTAGT. CDR3 sequence: CASSDGLAGTDTQYF. The CDR3 bases are TGTGCCAGCAGTGACGGACTAGCGGGCACAGATACGCAGTATTTT.

The chain is built from TRBV6-5 and TRBJ1-1, with D unresolved. CDR1 and CDR2 from the germline V gene are MNHEY and SVGAGI. V was cut by 6 bases and J by 1 base, with 9 bases left in between. The CDR3 has 13 residues. The CDR3 DNA follows: TGTGCCAGCAGGCGGGGTAGGAACACTGAAGCTTTCTTT. Protein product: CASRRGRNTEAFF.

The V gene is TRBV5-1, the J gene TRBJ1-2, with TRBD1 matching 10 bases. Unmatched junction bases numbered 11, after V lost 4 bases and J lost 8 bases. This CDR3 is built from 15 residues. Germline CDR1 and CDR2: SGHRS and YFSETQ. CDR3 coding DNA: TGCGCCAGCAGCAGTTTAGGGACAGGGGCTGAAGGCTACACCTTC. Residues: CASSSLGTGAEGYTF.

This chain links TRBV9 with TRBJ1-4, with TRBD1 as a possible D gene (5 bases). The germline V and J ends were trimmed by 3 bases and 0 bases, with 12 bases remaining between them. The CDR3 totals 16 residues. The germline V gene encodes CDR1 SGDLS and CDR2 YYNGEE. CDR3 residues: CASSERGGATNEKLFF. CDR3 nucleotides: TGTGCCAGCAGCGAGAGGGGAGGAGCAACTAATGAAAAACTGTTTTTT.

The chain links TRBV21-1 to TRBJ1-3; the table's D call, TRBD1, has no DNA check behind it. TRBV21-1 is marked as a pseudogene. The CDR3 has 15 amino acids. CDR3 sequence reads: CASSKPGQSGNTIYF. The CDR3 DNA reads TGTGCCAGCAGCAAACCGGGACAATCTGGAAACACCATATATTTT.

The CDR3 DNA reads TGTGCCAGCAGTGAAGCAGCGGGGGAACAAGAGACCCAGTACTTC. Translated, it gives CASSEAAGEQETQYF. The V and J genes are TRBV6-4 and TRBJ2-5, with 8 bases that match TRBD2. CDR1 is MRHNA and CDR2 is SNTAGT in the germline V gene. The CDR3 consists of 15 residues. The junction had 5 bases not matched to a gene; V was cut back by 3 bases and J by 2 bases.

CDR3 sequence reads: CASSLGGRNQPQHF. In DNA, the CDR3 is TGTGCCAGCAGCTTGGGGGGCCGCAATCAGCCCCAGCATTTT. The rearrangement uses TRBV5-4 and TRBJ1-5, with D possibly matching TRBD1 (5 bases). Germline V gene lookup returns CDR1 SGHNT and CDR2 YYREEE (reference sequence). The germline V and J ends were trimmed by 0 bases and 2 bases, with 6 bases remaining between them. The CDR3 loop spans 14 amino acids.

The CDR3 nucleotides read TGTGCCTGGACAGGGGGCTACAATGAGCAGTTCTTC. This encodes CAWTGGYNEQFF. This chain joins TRBV30 and TRBJ2-1; 7 bases match TRBD1. V shed 4 bases and J 3 bases; nucleotides not matched to a gene: 0. CDR1 GTSNPN and CDR2 SVGIG come from the germline V gene (reference sequence). The CDR3 has 12 amino acids.

This rearrangement joins TRBV18 to TRBJ2-7; 8 positions agree with TRBD1. Trimming cost V 5 bases and J 2 bases; bases outside gene matches: 8. In germline, CDR1 is KGHSH, CDR2 LQKENI. The CDR3 runs 15 residues. This chain's CDR3 is CASSNDRGRPYEQYF. The CDR3 bases are TGTGCCAGCTCAAACGACAGGGGCCGACCCTACGAGCAGTACTTC.

The rearrangement links TRBV7-9 to TRBJ2-3, with 9 bases aligning to TRBD2. Germline CDR1 SEHNR, CDR2 FQNEAQ (reference sequence). Trimming removed 3 bases from V and 5 bases from J; junction bases left unmatched: 6. There are 15 residues in the CDR3. This chain's CDR3 is CASSFWLAGIDTQYF. Written as DNA, the CDR3 is TGTGCCAGCAGCTTTTGGCTAGCGGGGATAGATACGCAGTATTTT.

Concerning this clone: Relative to the germline gene, one junction end is altered; a read error may explain this. The chain recombines TRBV5-6 with TRBJ1-2; D is undetermined. CDR3 length: 14 residues. Germline V gives CDR1 SGHDT, CDR2 YYEEEE. The CDR3: CASSMKNQDYGYPF. For the CDR3, the DNA is TGTGCCAGCAGCATGAAAAACCAAGACTATGGCTACCCCTTC.

This clone was detected once. The chain couples TRBV13 to TRBJ2-7, with 8 bases that match TRBD2. There are 14 residues in the CDR3. With 3 bases clipped from V and 3 bases from J, the junction kept 4 bases outside the gene matches. The germline V gene encodes CDR1 PRHDT and CDR2 FYEKMQ (reference sequence). CDR3 bases: TGTGCCAGCAGCTTGCGGGGGGTGGACTACGAGCAGTACTTC. Encoded protein: CASSLRGVDYEQYF.

The gene calls are TRBV19 and TRBJ2-5; TRBD2 might be the D (6 bases). The CDR3 contains 15 residues. CDR1 and CDR2 (germline): LNHDA, SQIVND (reference sequence). The V gene lost 3 bases and the J gene lost 5 bases, with 16 bases spanning the gap. The CDR3 reads CASSISWGVGETQYF. CDR3 nucleotides: TGTGCCAGTAGTATCTCCTGGGGGGTTGGGGAGACCCAGTACTTC.

The rearrangement uses TRBV11-2 and TRBJ2-7; 8 nucleotides align to TRBD1. CDR3 length: 15 amino acids. Germline-derived CDR1 and CDR2 are SGHAT and FQNNGV. V was pared by 4 bases and J by 2 bases, with 7 bases of the junction left unmatched. The CDR3 sequence: CASSSTGTGTYEQYF. CDR3 nucleotides: TGTGCCAGCAGCTCAACCGGGACAGGTACCTACGAGCAGTACTTC.

J is TRBJ2-2 and V is TRBV27, with D unclear. This CDR3 is built from 14 residues. The germline V and J ends were trimmed by 0 bases and 3 bases, with 5 bases remaining between them. Germline lookup yields CDR1 MNHEY and CDR2 SMNVEV (reference sequence). The CDR3 sequence: CASSLSSYTGELFF. The CDR3 DNA follows: TGTGCCAGCAGTTTATCGAGCTACACCGGGGAGCTGTTTTTT.

This chain uses TRBV19 with TRBJ1-2; 8 nucleotides line up with TRBD1. This CDR3 has 14 residues. The junction had 8 bases not matched to a gene; V was cut back by 7 bases and J by 4 bases. In germline, CDR1 is LNHDA, CDR2 SQIVND (reference sequence). CDR3 sequence reads: CASTPDRVTYGYTF. The CDR3 DNA follows: TGTGCCAGTACCCCGGACAGGGTAACCTATGGCTACACCTTC.